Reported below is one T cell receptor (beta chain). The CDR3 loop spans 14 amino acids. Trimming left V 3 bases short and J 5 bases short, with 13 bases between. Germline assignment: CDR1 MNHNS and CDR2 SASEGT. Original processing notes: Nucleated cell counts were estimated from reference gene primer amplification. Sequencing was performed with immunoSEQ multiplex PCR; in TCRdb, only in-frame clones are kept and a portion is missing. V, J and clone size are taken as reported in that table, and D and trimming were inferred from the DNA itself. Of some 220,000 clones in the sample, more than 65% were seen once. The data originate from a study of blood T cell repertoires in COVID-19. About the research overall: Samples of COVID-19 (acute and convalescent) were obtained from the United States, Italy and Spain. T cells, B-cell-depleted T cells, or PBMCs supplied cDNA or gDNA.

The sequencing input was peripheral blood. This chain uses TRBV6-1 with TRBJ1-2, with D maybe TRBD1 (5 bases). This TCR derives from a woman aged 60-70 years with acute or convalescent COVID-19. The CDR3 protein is CASSDIGQGYGYTF. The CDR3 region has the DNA TGTGCCAGCAGTGATATCGGACAAGGATATGGCTACACCTTC.